The rows below give T cell receptor beta chains drawn from one sample of a study of cytomegalovirus exposure and HLA in healthy donors. Sequenced by immunoSEQ multiplex PCR; TCRdb stores in-frame clones only, minus some. Here the sample spans 130,000 or so clones, around 73% being singletons. Sequenced: PBMCs. These receptors were taken from a female donor in good health and CMV-seronegative. CDR3s include the opening cysteine and the closing phenylalanine or tryptophan. D genes are given only for firm matches. For some rows the clone size is stated as once, few or many, or as a class when expanded; others skip it.

CDR3 DNA: TGCGCCAGCAGCTTGGGTGAGAAGTATGGCTACACCTTC
CDR3 protein: CASSLGEKYGYTF
clone size: .
V gene: TRBV5-1
D gene: .
J gene: TRBJ1-2

CDR3 DNA: TGTGCCAGCAGCTTGGGAAACGGGAGGGCTGACTACGAGCAGTACTTC
CDR3 protein: CASSLGNGRADYEQYF
clone size: .
V gene: TRBV5-4
D gene: TRBD2
J gene: TRBJ2-7

CDR3 DNA: TGTGCCAGCAGTTTATCACAGGGGGCTTACGAGCAGTACTTC
CDR3 protein: CASSLSQGAYEQYF
clone size: .
V gene: TRBV27
D gene: TRBD1
J gene: TRBJ2-7

CDR3 DNA: TGTGCCAGCAGTTTGCCGGGACAGGGGGCGCAGACTAGCGCAAGGAGACCCTACGAGCAGTACTTC
CDR3 protein: CASSLPGQGAQTSARRPYEQYF
clone size: .
V gene: TRBV28
D gene: TRBD1
J gene: TRBJ2-7

CDR3 DNA: TGTGCCAGCAGCCTCGACAGCCATGGCTACACCTTC
CDR3 protein: CASSLDSHGYTF
clone size: .
V gene: TRBV5-6
D gene: .
J gene: TRBJ1-2

CDR3 DNA: TGTGCCAGCAGTTATAGGGCGGGAAGAGGGAATGAGCAGTTCTTC
CDR3 protein: CASSYRAGRGNEQFF
clone size: once
V gene: TRBV6-5
D gene: .
J gene: TRBJ2-1

CDR3 DNA: TGTGCCAGCAGCTTAGTAGCGGGGGGGAACACCGGGGAGCTGTTTTTT
CDR3 protein: CASSLVAGGNTGELFF
clone size: .
V gene: TRBV7-2
D gene: TRBD2
J gene: TRBJ2-2

CDR3 DNA: TGTGCCAGCAGCTTTAGCGGGGGGGATTATGAGCAGTTCTTC
CDR3 protein: CASSFSGGDYEQFF
clone size: .
V gene: TRBV7-2
D gene: TRBD2
J gene: TRBJ2-1

CDR3 DNA: TGTGCCAGCAGCTCAATCTACGAGCAGTACTTC
CDR3 protein: CASSSIYEQYF
clone size: few
V gene: TRBV7-2
D gene: .
J gene: TRBJ2-7

CDR3 DNA: TGTGCCAGTAGTATAGCCGGTCCGGGTGGTGGCTACACCTTC
CDR3 protein: CASSIAGPGGGYTF
clone size: .
V gene: TRBV19
D gene: .
J gene: TRBJ1-2

CDR3 DNA: TGTGCCAGCAGTTTAGGGACAGGGGTGAATCAGCCCCAGCATTTT
CDR3 protein: CASSLGTGVNQPQHF
clone size: few
V gene: TRBV28
D gene: TRBD1
J gene: TRBJ1-5

CDR3 DNA: TGTGCCAGCAGTGACTTGTGGCGCGGGAGTGGGGTGAGGAATGAGCAGTTCTTC
CDR3 protein: CASSDLWRGSGVRNEQFF
clone size: .
V gene: TRBV6-4
D gene: TRBD2
J gene: TRBJ2-1